The clone carrying this TCR beta chain showed up just once. Its antigen is still unknown. Trimming took 0 bases from V and 7 from J, leaving 13 bases between them. This CDR3 spans 14 amino acids. The germline V gene has CDR1 SGHDT and CDR2 YYEEEE. The study ran its PCR with 60 Vbeta and 13 Jbeta primers. Profiled with immunoSEQ multiplex PCR; TCRdb holds only in-frame clones, not every one. Among 100,000 to 150,000 clones listed, around 81% were seen once. This sample was taken from a study of cytomegalovirus exposure and HLA in healthy donors. Study-wide results and limits: In an earlier analysis, about 87% or about 30%: the productive usage of most TCR beta V segments. Follow-up analysis seemed to connect common viral pathogens with several of the most significant clusters identified.

What was sequenced was PBMCs. V gene TRBV5-6 combines with J gene TRBJ1-2; D remains ambiguous. The sequence derives from a middle-aged woman in good health and CMV-seronegative. In nucleotides, the CDR3 is TGTGCCAGCAGCTTGGTGGAGGTTCCGGGTGGCTACACCTTC. This sequence encodes CASSLVEVPGGYTF.